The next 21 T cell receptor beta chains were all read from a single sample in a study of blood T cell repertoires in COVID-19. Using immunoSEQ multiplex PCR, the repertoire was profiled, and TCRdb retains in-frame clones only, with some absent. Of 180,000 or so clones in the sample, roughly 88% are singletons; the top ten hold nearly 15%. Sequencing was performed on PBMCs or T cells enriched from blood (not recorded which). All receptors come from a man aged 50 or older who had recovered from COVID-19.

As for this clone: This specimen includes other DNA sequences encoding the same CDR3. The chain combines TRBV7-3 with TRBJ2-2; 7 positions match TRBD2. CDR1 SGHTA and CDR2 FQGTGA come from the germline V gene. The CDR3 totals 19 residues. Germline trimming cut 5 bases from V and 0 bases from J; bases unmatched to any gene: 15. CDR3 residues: CASSQTPRQAGTNTGELFF. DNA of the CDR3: TGTGCCAGCAGCCAGACCCCGCGTCAAGCGGGGACGAACACCGGGGAGCTGTTTTTT.

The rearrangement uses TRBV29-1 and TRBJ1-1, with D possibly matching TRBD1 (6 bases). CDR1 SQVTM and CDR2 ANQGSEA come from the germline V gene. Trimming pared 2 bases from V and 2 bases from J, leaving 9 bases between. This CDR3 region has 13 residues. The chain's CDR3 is CSVENRANTEAFF. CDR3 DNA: TGCAGCGTTGAAAACAGGGCTAACACTGAAGCTTTCTTT.

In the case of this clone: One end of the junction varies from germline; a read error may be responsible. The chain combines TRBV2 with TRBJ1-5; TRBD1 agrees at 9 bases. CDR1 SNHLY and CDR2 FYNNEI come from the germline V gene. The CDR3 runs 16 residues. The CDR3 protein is CASREDRGRSNQPQHF. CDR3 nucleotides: TGTGCCAGCAGAGAAGACAGGGGGAGAAGCAATCAGCCCCAGCATTTT. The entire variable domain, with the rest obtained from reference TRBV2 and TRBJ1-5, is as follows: EPEVTQTPSHQVTQMGQEVILRCVPISNHLYFYWYRQILGQKVEFLVSFYNNEISEKSEIFDDQFSVERPDGSNFTLKIRSTKLEDSAMYFCASREDRGRSNQPQHFGDGTRLSIL.

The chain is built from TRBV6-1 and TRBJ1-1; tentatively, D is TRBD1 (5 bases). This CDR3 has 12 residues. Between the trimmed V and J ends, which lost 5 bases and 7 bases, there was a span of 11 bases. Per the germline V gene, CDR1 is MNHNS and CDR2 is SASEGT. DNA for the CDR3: TGTGCCAGCAGTTGGGAGGGGAATGAAGCTTTCTTT. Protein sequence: CASSWEGNEAFF.

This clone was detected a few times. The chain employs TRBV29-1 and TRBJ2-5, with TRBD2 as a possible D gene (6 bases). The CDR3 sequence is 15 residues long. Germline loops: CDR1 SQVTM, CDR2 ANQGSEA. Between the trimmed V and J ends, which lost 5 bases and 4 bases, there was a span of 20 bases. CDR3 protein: CSVHQRTSRGETQYF. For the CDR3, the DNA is TGCAGCGTTCACCAACGTACTAGCCGAGGAGAGACCCAGTACTTC.

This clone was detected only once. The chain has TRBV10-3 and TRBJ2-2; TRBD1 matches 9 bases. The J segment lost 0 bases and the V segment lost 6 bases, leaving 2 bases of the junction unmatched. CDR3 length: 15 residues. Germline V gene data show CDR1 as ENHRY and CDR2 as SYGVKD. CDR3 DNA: TGTGCCATCAGAACAGGGGGCACGAACACCGGGGAGCTGTTTTTT. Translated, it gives CAIRTGGTNTGELFF.

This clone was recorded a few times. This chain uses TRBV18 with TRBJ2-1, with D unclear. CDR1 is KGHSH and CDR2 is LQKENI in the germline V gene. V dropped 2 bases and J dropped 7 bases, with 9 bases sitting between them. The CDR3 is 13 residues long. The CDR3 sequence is CASSPFSGNEQFF. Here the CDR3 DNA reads TGTGCCAGCTCACCATTCTCCGGTAATGAGCAGTTCTTC.

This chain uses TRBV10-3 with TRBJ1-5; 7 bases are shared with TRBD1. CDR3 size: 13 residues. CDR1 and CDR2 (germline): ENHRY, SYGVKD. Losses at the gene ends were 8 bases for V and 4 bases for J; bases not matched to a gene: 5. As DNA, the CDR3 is TGTGCCATCTCAGGGACAGCAAATCAGCCCCAGCATTTT. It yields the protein CAISGTANQPQHF.

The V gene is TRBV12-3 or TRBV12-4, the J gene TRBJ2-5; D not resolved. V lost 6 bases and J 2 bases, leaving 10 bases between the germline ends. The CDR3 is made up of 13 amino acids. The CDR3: CASSPQVQETQYF. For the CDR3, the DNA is TGTGCCAGCAGCCCACAAGTACAAGAGACCCAGTACTTC.

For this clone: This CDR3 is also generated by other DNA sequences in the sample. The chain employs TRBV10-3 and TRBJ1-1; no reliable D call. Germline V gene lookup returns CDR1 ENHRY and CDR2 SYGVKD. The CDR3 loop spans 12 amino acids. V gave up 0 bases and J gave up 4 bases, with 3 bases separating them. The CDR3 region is CAISESSTEAFF. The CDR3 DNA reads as TGTGCCATCAGTGAGTCTAGCACTGAAGCTTTCTTT.

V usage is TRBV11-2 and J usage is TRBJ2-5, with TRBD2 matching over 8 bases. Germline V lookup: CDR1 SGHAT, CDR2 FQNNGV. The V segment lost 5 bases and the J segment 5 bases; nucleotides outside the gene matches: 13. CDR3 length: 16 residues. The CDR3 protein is CASSASDAGGSETQYF. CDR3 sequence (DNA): TGTGCCAGCAGCGCCAGCGACGCGGGGGGTTCCGAGACCCAGTACTTC.

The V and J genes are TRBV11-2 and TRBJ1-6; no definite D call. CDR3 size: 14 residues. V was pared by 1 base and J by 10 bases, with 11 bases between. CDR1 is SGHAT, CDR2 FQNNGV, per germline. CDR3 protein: CASSLVLGGSPLHF. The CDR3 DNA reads TGTGCCAGCAGCTTAGTTCTGGGAGGATCACCCCTCCACTTT.

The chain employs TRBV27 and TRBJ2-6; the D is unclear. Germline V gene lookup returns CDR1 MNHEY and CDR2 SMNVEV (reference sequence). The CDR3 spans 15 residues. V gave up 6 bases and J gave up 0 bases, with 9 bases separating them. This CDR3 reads CASRRQDSGANVLTF. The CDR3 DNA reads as TGTGCCAGCAGAAGGCAGGACTCTGGGGCCAACGTCCTGACTTTC. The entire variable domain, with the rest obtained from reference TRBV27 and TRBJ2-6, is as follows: EAQVTQNPRYLITVTGKKLTVTCSQNMNHEYMSWYRQDPGLGLRQIYYSMNVEVTDKGDVPEGYKVSRKEKRNFPLILESPSPNQTSLYFCASRRQDSGANVLTFGAGSRLTVL.

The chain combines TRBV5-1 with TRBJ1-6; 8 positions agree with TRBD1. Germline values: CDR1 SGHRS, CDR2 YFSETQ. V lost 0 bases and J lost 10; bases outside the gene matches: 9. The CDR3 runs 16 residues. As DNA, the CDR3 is TGCGCCAGCAGCTTGGGGACGGGCAGGGGGCACTCACCCCTCCACTTT. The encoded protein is CASSLGTGRGHSPLHF.

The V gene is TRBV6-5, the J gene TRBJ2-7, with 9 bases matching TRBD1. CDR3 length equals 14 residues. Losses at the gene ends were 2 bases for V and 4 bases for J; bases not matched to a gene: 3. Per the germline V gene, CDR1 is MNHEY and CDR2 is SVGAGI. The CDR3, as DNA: TGTGCCAGCAGTTACGGGACAGGGATGTACGAGCAGTACTTC. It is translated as CASSYGTGMYEQYF.

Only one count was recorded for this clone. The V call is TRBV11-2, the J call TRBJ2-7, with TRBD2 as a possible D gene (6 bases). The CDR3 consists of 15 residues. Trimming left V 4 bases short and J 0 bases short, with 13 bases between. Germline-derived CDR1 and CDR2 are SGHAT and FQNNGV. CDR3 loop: CASSSGTGGSYEQYF. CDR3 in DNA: TGTGCCAGCAGCTCCGGGACCGGGGGCTCCTACGAGCAGTACTTC.

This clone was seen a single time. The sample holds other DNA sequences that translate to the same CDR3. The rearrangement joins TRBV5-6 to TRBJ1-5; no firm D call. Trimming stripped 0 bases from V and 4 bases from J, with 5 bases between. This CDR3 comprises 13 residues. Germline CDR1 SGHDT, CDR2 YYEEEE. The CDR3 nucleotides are TGTGCCAGCAGCTTGGCCGGGAATCAGCCCCAGCATTTT. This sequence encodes CASSLAGNQPQHF.

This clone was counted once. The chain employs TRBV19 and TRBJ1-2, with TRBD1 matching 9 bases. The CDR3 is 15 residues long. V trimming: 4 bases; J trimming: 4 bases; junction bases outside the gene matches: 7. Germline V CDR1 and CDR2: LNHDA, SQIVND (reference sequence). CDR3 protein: CASSSQTGGAYGYTF. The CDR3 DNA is TGTGCCAGTAGTAGCCAGACAGGGGGGGCCTATGGCTACACCTTC.

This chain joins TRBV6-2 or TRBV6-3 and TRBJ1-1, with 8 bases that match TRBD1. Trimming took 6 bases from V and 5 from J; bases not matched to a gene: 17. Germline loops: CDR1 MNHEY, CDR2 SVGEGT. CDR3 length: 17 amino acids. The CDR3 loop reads CASSSSSDRVFLTEAFF. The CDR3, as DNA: TGTGCCAGCAGCTCCTCCTCGGACAGGGTCTTTTTGACTGAAGCTTTCTTT.

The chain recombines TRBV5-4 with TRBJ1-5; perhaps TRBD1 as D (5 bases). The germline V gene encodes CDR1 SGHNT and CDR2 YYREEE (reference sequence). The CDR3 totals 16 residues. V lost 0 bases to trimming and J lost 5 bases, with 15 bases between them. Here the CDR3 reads CASSLGGKSGDQPQHF. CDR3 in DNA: TGTGCCAGCAGCTTGGGAGGGAAATCGGGGGATCAGCCCCAGCATTTT.

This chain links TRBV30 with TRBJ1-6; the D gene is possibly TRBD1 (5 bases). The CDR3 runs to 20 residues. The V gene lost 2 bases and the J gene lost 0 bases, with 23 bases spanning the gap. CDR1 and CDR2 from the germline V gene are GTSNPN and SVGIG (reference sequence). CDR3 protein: CAWSSGSGLAASSYNSPLHF. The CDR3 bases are TGTGCCTGGAGTTCTGGATCAGGGTTAGCGGCCAGCTCCTATAATTCACCCCTCCACTTT.